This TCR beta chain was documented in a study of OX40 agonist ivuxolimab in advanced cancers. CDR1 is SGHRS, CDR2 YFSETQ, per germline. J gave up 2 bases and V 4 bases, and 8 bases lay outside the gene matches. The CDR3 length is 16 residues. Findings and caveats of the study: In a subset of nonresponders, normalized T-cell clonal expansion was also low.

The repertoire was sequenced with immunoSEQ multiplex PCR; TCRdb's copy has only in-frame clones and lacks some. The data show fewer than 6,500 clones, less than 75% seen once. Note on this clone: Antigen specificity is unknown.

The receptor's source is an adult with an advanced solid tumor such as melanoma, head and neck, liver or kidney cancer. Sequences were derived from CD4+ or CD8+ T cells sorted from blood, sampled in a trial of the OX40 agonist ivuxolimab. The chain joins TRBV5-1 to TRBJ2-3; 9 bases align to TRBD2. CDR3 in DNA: TGCGCCAGCAGCCCGACGAGCGGGGGGTTCACAGATACGCAGTATTTT. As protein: CASSPTSGGFTDTQYF.